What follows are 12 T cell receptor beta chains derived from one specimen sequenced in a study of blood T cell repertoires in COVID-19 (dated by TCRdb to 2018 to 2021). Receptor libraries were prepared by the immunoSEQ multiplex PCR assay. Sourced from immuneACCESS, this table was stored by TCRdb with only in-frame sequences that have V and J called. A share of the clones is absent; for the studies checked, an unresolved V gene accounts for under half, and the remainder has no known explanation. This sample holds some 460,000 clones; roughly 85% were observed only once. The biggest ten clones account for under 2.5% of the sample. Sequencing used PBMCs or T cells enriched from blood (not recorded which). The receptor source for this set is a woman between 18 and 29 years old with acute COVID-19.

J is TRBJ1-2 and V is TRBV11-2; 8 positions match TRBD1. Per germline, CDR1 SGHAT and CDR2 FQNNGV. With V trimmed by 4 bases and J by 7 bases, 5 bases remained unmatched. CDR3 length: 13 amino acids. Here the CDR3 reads CASSSGGAGGYTF. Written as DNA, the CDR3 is TGTGCCAGCAGCTCAGGGGGCGCGGGTGGCTACACCTTC.

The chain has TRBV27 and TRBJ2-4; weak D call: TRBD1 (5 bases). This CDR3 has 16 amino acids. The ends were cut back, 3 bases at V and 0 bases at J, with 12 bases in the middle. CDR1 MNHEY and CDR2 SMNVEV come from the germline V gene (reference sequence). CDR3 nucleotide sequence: TGTGCCAGCAGTTTCTTCAGGGCAAAAGCCAAAAACATTCAGTACTTC. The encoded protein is CASSFFRAKAKNIQYF.

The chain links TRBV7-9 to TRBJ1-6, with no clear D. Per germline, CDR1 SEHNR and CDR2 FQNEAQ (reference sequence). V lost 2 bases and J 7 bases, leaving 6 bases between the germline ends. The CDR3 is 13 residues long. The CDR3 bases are TGTGCCAGCAGCTTACCCCAGAATTCACCCCTCCACTTT. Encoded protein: CASSLPQNSPLHF.

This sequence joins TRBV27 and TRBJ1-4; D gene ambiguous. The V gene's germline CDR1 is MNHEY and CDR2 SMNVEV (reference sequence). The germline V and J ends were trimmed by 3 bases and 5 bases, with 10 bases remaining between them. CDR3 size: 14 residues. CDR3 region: CASSFYPENEKLFF. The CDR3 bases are TGTGCCAGCAGTTTCTACCCGGAGAATGAAAAACTGTTTTTT.

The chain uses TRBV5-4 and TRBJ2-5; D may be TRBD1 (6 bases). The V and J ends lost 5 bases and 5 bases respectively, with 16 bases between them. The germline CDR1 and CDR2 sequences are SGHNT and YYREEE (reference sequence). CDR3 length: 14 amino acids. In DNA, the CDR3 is TGTGCCAGCAGGGTTCCGGGACAACGGGAGACCCAGTACTTC. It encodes CASRVPGQRETQYF.

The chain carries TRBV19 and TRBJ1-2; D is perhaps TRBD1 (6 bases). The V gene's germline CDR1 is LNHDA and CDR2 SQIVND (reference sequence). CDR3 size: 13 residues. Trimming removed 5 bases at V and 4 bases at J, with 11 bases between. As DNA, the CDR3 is TGTGCCAGTAGTCCCAGGGGAGCCTATGGCTACACCTTC. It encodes CASSPRGAYGYTF. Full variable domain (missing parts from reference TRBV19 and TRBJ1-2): DGGITQSPKYLFRKEGQNVTLSCEQNLNHDAMYWYRQDPGQGLRLIYYSQIVNDFQKGDIAEGYSVSREKKESFPLTVTSAQKNPTAFYLCASSPRGAYGYTFGSGTRLTVV.

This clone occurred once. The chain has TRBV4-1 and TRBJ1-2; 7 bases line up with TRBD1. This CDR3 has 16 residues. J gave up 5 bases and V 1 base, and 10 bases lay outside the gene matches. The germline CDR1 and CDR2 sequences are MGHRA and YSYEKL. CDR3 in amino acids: CASSQGAPGQHYGYTF. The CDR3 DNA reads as TGCGCCAGCAGCCAAGGGGCCCCGGGACAGCATTATGGCTACACCTTC.

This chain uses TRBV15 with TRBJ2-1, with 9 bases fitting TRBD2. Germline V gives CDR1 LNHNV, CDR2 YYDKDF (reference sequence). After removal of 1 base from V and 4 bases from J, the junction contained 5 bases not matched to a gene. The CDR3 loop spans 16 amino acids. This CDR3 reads CATSRGGGGAYNEQFF. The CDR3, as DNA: TGTGCCACCAGCAGAGGGGGCGGGGGGGCGTACAATGAGCAGTTCTTC.

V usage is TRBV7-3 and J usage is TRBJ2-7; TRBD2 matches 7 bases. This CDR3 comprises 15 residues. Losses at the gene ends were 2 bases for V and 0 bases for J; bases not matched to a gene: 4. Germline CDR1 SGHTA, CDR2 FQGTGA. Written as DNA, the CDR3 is TGTGCCAGCAGCTTACACGGGGGGTCCTCCTACGAGCAGTACTTC. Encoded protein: CASSLHGGSSYEQYF.

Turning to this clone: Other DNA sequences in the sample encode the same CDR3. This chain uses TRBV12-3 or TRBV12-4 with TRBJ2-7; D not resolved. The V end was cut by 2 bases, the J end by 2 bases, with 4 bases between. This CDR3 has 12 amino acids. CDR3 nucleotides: TGTGCCAGCAGTTTAAATACCTACGAGCAGTACTTC. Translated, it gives CASSLNTYEQYF.

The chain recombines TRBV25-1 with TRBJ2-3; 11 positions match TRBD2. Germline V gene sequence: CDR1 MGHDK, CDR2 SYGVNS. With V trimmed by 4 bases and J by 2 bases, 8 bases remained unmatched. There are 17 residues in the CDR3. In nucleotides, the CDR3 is TGTGCCAGCAGTGGGTCTAGCGGGAGGACTTACACAGATACGCAGTATTTT. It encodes CASSGSSGRTYTDTQYF.

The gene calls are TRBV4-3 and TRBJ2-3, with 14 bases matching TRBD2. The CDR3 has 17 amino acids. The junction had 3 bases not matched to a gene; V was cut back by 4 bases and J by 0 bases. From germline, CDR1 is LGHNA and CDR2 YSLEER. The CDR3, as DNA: TGCGCCAGCAGCCCGCGACTAGCGGGAGGGAGCACAGATACGCAGTATTTT. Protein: CASSPRLAGGSTDTQYF.